The 17 T cell receptor beta chains presented below share a single source sample, sequenced in a study of blood T cell repertoires in COVID-19. Produced via immunoSEQ multiplex PCR; TCRdb's table is partial and in-frame only. The sample has about 200,000 clones, 80% to 90% seen once. Sequences were obtained from peripheral blood. These TCRs come from a human donor in a cohort sampled during active COVID-19.

The chain is built from TRBV2 and TRBJ1-1, with TRBD1 identical over 9 bases. Germline V gene data show CDR1 as SNHLY and CDR2 as FYNNEI. The CDR3 runs 14 residues. J was trimmed by 1 base and V by 4 bases; bases with no gene match: 1. The CDR3, as DNA: TGTGCCAGCAGTGGACAGGGGGAGAACACTGAAGCTTTCTTT. This sequence encodes CASSGQGENTEAFF.

This chain connects TRBV10-3 to TRBJ2-1, with a possible D match to TRBD2 (6 bases). CDR3 length equals 14 residues. The germline V gene encodes CDR1 ENHRY and CDR2 SYGVKD. V was trimmed by 5 bases and J by 2 bases, leaving 10 bases between them. CDR3 protein: CAISPEGAYNEQFF. CDR3 coding DNA: TGTGCCATCAGTCCGGAGGGAGCCTACAATGAGCAGTTCTTC.

CDR3 coding DNA: TGCGCCAGCAGCCAAGCAGGACATCTCCGCGTAGATACGCAGTATTTT. It translates to CASSQAGHLRVDTQYF. The chain employs TRBV4-1 and TRBJ2-3; TRBD1 is a possible D gene (5 bases). Germline V gene lookup returns CDR1 MGHRA and CDR2 YSYEKL. V shed 1 base and J shed 5 bases, with 16 bases lying between them. The CDR3 loop spans 16 amino acids.

The chain is built from TRBV2 and TRBJ1-1; 9 nucleotides align to TRBD1. This CDR3 has 14 residues. V lost 8 bases and J lost 5; bases outside the gene matches: 9. CDR1 SNHLY and CDR2 FYNNEI come from the germline V gene. CDR3 bases: TGTGCCAGCGCTCGGACAGGGGCGAGAACTGAAGCTTTCTTT. This translates into CASARTGARTEAFF.

CDR3 residues: CASSTTRAGGSYNEQFF. In DNA, the CDR3 is TGTGCCAGCAGCACTACCCGAGCGGGGGGCTCCTACAATGAGCAGTTCTTC. The V and J genes are TRBV7-9 and TRBJ2-1, with TRBD2 matching over 9 bases. J was trimmed by 0 bases and V by 5 bases; bases with no gene match: 8. There are 17 residues in the CDR3. In germline, CDR1 is SEHNR, CDR2 FQNEAQ (reference sequence).

This chain joins TRBV6-5 and TRBJ1-5; D may be TRBD1 (5 bases). This CDR3 has 15 amino acids. CDR1 MNHEY and CDR2 SVGAGI come from the germline V gene. Trimming removed 7 bases at V and 4 bases at J, with 17 bases between. CDR3 amino acids: CASTRGWEGNQPQHF. CDR3 bases: TGTGCCAGCACCCGGGGGTGGGAAGGGAATCAGCCCCAGCATTTT.

The rearrangement joins TRBV28 to TRBJ1-2, with 7 bases aligning to TRBD1. V lost 7 bases and J lost 7; bases outside the gene matches: 21. CDR3 length: 17 amino acids. Per germline, CDR1 MDHEN and CDR2 SYDVKM. CDR3 sequence (DNA): TGTGCCAGCAATCCCCCGCGGGGCTGGGACAGTATTGGTGGCTACACCTTC. It encodes CASNPPRGWDSIGGYTF.

The chain combines TRBV25-1 with TRBJ2-1; 9 bases line up with TRBD1. The CDR3 covers 15 residues. Germline trimming cut 8 bases from V and 1 base from J; bases unmatched to any gene: 6. The V gene's germline CDR1 is MGHDK and CDR2 SYGVNS. Here the CDR3 reads CASHMTGGSYNEQFF. The CDR3 bases are TGTGCCAGCCACATGACAGGGGGGTCCTACAATGAGCAGTTCTTC.

The V gene is TRBV18, the J gene TRBJ2-5, with D possibly being TRBD1 (6 bases). CDR3 length: 15 amino acids. V was pared by 3 bases and J by 2 bases, with 13 bases between. CDR1 and CDR2 (germline): KGHSH, LQKENI. The CDR3 protein is CASSPFGQRQETQYF. The DNA of the CDR3 is TGTGCCAGCTCACCGTTCGGACAGCGGCAAGAGACCCAGTACTTC.

V gene TRBV2 combines with J gene TRBJ2-5; 9 bases match TRBD2. The CDR3 loop spans 15 amino acids. Looked up from germline, CDR1 is SNHLY and CDR2 is FYNNEI. The junction had 6 bases not matched to a gene; V was cut back by 5 bases and J by 2 bases. The CDR3 DNA sequence: TGTGCCAGCAGTTCTGGACTAGCGACTCAAGAGACCCAGTACTTC. Encoded protein: CASSSGLATQETQYF.

J is TRBJ2-1 and V is TRBV7-2; 7 positions match TRBD2. The CDR3 spans 16 residues. Germline V CDR1 and CDR2: SGHTA, FQGNSA. V shed 0 bases, J shed 10 bases, and the junction held 12 bases outside the gene matches. The CDR3 here is CASSLALLAVSGEQFF. The CDR3 nucleotides read TGTGCCAGCAGCTTAGCCCTCCTAGCGGTCTCTGGGGAGCAGTTCTTC.

This rearrangement joins TRBV5-1 to TRBJ2-7, with 8 nucleotides matching TRBD2. CDR1 is SGHRS, CDR2 YFSETQ, per germline. The CDR3 totals 16 residues. With 3 bases clipped from V and 1 base from J, the junction kept 9 bases outside the gene matches. As DNA, the CDR3 is TGCGCCAGCAGCTACGGCCACCTAGCGGGTTCCTACGAGCAGTACTTC. Translation gives CASSYGHLAGSYEQYF.

This clone was picked up one time. The chain recombines TRBV19 with TRBJ1-5; 8 positions agree with TRBD1. Germline loops: CDR1 LNHDA, CDR2 SQIVND (reference sequence). Trimming cost V 4 bases and J 4 bases; bases outside gene matches: 9. The CDR3 has 16 residues. The DNA of the CDR3 is TGTGCCAGTAGTAGCCAGGGGGCTCTCCAAAATCAGCCCCAGCATTTT. This encodes CASSSQGALQNQPQHF. Supplemented by reference TRBV19 and TRBJ1-5, the full variable domain reads DGGITQSPKYLFRKEGQNVTLSCEQNLNHDAMYWYRQDPGQGLRLIYYSQIVNDFQKGDIAEGYSVSREKKESFPLTVTSAQKNPTAFYLCASSSQGALQNQPQHFGDGTRLSIL.

Comment on this clone: The sample has other DNA sequences that encode this CDR3 too. The gene calls are TRBV5-1 and TRBJ2-1; TRBD2 aligns across 11 bases. Germline trimming cut 4 bases from V and 1 base from J; bases unmatched to any gene: 4. Germline CDR1 and CDR2: SGHRS and YFSETQ. There are 16 residues in the CDR3. CDR3 protein: CASSPVAGGSYNEQFF. The DNA for the CDR3 is TGCGCCAGCAGCCCGGTAGCGGGGGGGTCCTACAATGAGCAGTTCTTC.

The rearrangement uses TRBV5-1 and TRBJ1-6; D uncertain. V dropped 0 bases and J dropped 4 bases, with 8 bases sitting between them. The CDR3 is 15 amino acids. Per germline, CDR1 SGHRS and CDR2 YFSETQ. DNA for the CDR3: TGCGCCAGCAGCTTGGACAGCCTTTATAATTCACCCCTCCACTTT. It encodes CASSLDSLYNSPLHF.

V gene TRBV5-1 combines with J gene TRBJ1-1; unclear D gene. This CDR3 contains 14 residues. The germline CDR1 and CDR2 sequences are SGHRS and YFSETQ. The germline V and J ends were trimmed by 0 bases and 2 bases, with 8 bases remaining between them. The CDR3 DNA follows: TGCGCCAGCAGCTTGGGACAAGTAAACACTGAAGCTTTCTTT. Translation gives CASSLGQVNTEAFF.

The CDR3 is CASSLGGGNTGELFF. CDR3 in DNA: TGTGCCAGCAGCCTAGGGGGCGGGAACACCGGGGAGCTGTTTTTT. J is TRBJ2-2 and V is TRBV3-1 (or the pseudogene TRBV3-2); 7 bases align to TRBD1. V lost 4 bases and J lost 1; bases outside the gene matches: 3. Germline loops: CDR1 LGHDT, CDR2 YNNKEL (reference sequence). The CDR3 is made up of 15 amino acids.